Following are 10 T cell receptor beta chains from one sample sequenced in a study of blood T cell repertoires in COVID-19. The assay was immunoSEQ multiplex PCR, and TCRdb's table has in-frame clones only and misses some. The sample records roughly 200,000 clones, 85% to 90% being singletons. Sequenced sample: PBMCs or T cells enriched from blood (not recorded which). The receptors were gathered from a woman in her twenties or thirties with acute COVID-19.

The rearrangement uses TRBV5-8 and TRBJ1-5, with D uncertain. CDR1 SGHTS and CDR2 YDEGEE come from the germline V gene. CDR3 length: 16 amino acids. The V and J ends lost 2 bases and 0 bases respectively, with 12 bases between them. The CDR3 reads CASSFWQINSNQPQHF. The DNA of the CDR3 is TGTGCCAGCAGCTTTTGGCAGATCAATAGCAATCAGCCCCAGCATTTT.

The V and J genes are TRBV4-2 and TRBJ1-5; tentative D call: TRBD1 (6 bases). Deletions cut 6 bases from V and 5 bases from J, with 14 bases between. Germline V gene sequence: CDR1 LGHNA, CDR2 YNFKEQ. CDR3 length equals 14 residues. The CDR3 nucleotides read TGTGCCAGCAGTCCTGGGGGGGGGCATCAGCCCCAGCATTTT. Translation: CASSPGGGHQPQHF.

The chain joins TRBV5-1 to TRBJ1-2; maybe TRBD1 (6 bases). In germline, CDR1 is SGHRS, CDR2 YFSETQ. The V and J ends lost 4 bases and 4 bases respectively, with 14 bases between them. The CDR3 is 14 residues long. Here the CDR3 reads CASSLNEGVYGYTF. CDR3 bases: TGCGCCAGCAGCCTCAATGAGGGGGTCTATGGCTACACCTTC.

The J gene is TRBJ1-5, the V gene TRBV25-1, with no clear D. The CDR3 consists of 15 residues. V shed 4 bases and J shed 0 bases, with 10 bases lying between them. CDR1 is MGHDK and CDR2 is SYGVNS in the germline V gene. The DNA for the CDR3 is TGTGCCAGCAGTGGCTGGGAGTATAGCAATCAGCCCCAGCATTTT. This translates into CASSGWEYSNQPQHF.

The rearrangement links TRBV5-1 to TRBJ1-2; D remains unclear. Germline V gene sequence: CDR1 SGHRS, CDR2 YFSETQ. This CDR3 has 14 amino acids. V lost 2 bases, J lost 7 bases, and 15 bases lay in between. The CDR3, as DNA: TGCGCCAGCAGCTTTATAACCGGGGAAGGTGGCTACACCTTC. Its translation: CASSFITGEGGYTF.

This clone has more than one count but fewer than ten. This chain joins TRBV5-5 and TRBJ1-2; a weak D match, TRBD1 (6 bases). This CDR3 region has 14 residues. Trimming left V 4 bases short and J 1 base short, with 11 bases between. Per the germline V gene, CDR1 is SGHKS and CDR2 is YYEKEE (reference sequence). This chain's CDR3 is CASSLIQGNYGYTF. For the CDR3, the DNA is TGTGCCAGCAGCCTTATACAGGGTAACTATGGCTACACCTTC.

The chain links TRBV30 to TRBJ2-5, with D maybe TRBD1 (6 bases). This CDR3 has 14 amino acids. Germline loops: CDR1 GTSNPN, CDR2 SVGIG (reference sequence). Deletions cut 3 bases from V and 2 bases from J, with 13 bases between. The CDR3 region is CAWRPTGSQETQYF. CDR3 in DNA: TGTGCCTGGAGGCCGACAGGCTCACAAGAGACCCAGTACTTC. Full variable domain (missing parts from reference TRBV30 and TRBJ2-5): SQTIHQWPATLVQPVGSPLSLECTVEGTSNPNLYWYRQAAGRGLQLLFYSVGIGQISSEVPQNLSASRPQDRQFILSSKKLLLSDSGFYLCAWRPTGSQETQYFGPGTRLLVL.

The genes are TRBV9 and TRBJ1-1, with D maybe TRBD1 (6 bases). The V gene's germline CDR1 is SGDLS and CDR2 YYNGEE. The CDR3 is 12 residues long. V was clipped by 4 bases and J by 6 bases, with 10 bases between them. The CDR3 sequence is CASSSGGAEAFF. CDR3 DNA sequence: TGTGCCAGCAGCTCGGGGGGCGCTGAAGCTTTCTTT.

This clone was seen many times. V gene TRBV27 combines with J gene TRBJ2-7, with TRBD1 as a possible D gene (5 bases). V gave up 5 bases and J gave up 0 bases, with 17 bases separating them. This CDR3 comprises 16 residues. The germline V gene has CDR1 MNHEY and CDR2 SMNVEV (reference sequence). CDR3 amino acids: CASSPSPAGNSYEQYF. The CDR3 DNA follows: TGTGCCAGCAGTCCATCCCCGGCAGGGAACTCCTACGAGCAGTACTTC.

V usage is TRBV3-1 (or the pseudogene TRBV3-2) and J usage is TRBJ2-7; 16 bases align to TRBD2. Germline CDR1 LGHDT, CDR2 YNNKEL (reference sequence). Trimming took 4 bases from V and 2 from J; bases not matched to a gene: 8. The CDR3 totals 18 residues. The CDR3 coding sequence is TGTGCCAGCAGCCGACCGGGACTAGCGGGGGGGGTTACCTACGAGCAGTACTTC. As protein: CASSRPGLAGGVTYEQYF.